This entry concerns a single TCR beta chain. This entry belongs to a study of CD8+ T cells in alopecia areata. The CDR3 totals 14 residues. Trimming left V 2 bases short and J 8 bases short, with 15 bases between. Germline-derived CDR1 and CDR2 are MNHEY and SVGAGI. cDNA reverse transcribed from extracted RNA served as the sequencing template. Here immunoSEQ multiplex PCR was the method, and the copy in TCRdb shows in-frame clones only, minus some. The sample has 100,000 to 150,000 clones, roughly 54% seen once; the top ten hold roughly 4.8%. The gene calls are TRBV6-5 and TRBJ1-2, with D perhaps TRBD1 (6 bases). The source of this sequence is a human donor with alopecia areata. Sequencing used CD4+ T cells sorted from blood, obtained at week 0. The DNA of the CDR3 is TGTGCCAGCAGTTACGAAGGGGGGAAGGTCGGCTACACCTTC. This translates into CASSYEGGKVGYTF.